This T cell receptor beta chain was identified in a study of beta chain features in type 1 diabetes. Study-level points and caveats: Type 1 diabetes patients had moderately but significantly shorter TCRB CDR3s in all four CD4+ subsets.

Comment on this clone: What it binds is unknown.

The length of the CDR3 is 17 residues. V was clipped by 0 bases and J by 3 bases, with 17 bases between them. Germline lookup yields CDR1 LGHNA and CDR2 YSLEER. The isolated RNA, all of it, was reverse transcribed, so expressed TCRB transcripts were what got sequenced. Assay used: immunoSEQ multiplex PCR; TCRdb lists only in-frame clones, some missing. In the table there are about 370,000 clones, 9.6% of which are singletons. The J gene is TRBJ1-2, the V gene TRBV4-3, with a weak D call TRBD1 (6 bases). The TCR was taken from a man aged 30 to 45 with type 1 diabetes. Sequenced input: central memory CD4+ T cells from blood. CDR3 region: CASSQEPPGGRDYGYTF. CDR3 nucleotide sequence: TGCGCCAGCAGCCAAGAGCCACCGGGGGGGCGCGACTATGGCTACACCTTC.